Reported below is one T cell receptor (beta chain). Its antigen is undetermined. CDR1 is SGHRS and CDR2 is YFSETQ in the germline V gene. Trimming cost V 6 bases and J 0 bases; bases outside gene matches: 0. CDR3 length: 14 residues. This sample was included in a study of T cells in localized non-small cell lung cancer. General study points: A median approximately 61 of the top 100 tumor clones appeared in adjacent lung. A denser population of T cells in blood accompanied longer overall survival. Tumor showed lower T cell clonality than uninvolved adjacent lung, where it was highest.

TCRdb's copy holds only in-frame clones and misses some; the assay was immunoSEQ multiplex PCR. The data show tens of thousands of clones, with over 70% seen just once and 8.5% to 10% held by the top ten. This TCR was recovered from a man aged 35-75 years with stage III squamous cell lung carcinoma. The sample consisted of peripheral blood, taken before any cancer treatment. The J gene is TRBJ2-6, the V gene TRBV5-1, with 7 nucleotides matching TRBD2. CDR3 coding DNA: TGCGCCAGCACGGGGGGCTCTGGGGCCAACGTCCTGACTTTC. Its protein is CASTGGSGANVLTF.